These T cell receptor beta chains were read from a single sample in a study of patients and donors after allogeneic stem cell transplantation. One entry per CDR3 protein results from TCRdb running MiXCR on the RT-PCR reads. Among hundreds of thousands of distinct CDR3 sequences listed, around 16% were seen once. Sequencing used blood, either unsorted or a sorted T cell fraction (not recorded which). The receptors stem from a human donor who was either an allogeneic HSCT recipient or a stem cell or donor lymphocyte infusion donor (not recorded which). It is not recorded whose cells these are; they may come from a transplant donor. Each CDR3 is given with its conserved first and last residue. The order of the fields is D gene, clone size, J gene, V gene, CDR3 protein, CDR3 DNA. The D gene is left open where the match is weak. Only part of the rows carry a size: once, few, many, or a class if the clone is expanded.

d_gene: -; abundance: once; j_gene: TRBJ2-1; v_gene: TRBV7-2; CDR3aa: CASNLVSGQFF; CDR3nt: TGTGCCAGCAACCTAGTGTCCGGTCAGTTCTTC
d_gene: -; abundance: -; j_gene: TRBJ2-1; v_gene: TRBV9; CDR3aa: CASSVVGADEQFF; CDR3nt: TGTGCCAGCAGCGTAGTAGGGGCAGATGAGCAGTTCTTC
d_gene: -; abundance: few; j_gene: TRBJ2-2; v_gene: TRBV7-3; CDR3aa: CASSPRGRNTGELFF; CDR3nt: TGTGCCAGCAGCCCAAGGGGTCGTAACACCGGGGAGCTGTTTTTT
d_gene: TRBD1; abundance: -; j_gene: TRBJ2-7; v_gene: TRBV20-1; CDR3aa: CSARDLTGGSYEQYF; CDR3nt: TGCAGTGCTAGAGACCTGACAGGGGGTTCCTACGAGCAGTACTTC
d_gene: -; abundance: many; j_gene: TRBJ2-2; v_gene: TRBV5-1; CDR3aa: CASSGADPANTGELFF; CDR3nt: TGCGCCAGCAGCGGCGCAGACCCCGCGAACACCGGGGAGCTGTTTTTT
d_gene: -; abundance: few; j_gene: TRBJ1-5; v_gene: TRBV7-8; CDR3aa: CASSLGGWEPQHF; CDR3nt: TGTGCCAGCAGCTTAGGGGGGTGGGAGCCCCAGCATTTT
d_gene: TRBD2; abundance: many; j_gene: TRBJ2-1; v_gene: TRBV5-1; CDR3aa: CASSWGGGPIYNEQFF; CDR3nt: TGCGCCAGCAGCTGGGGGGGAGGTCCAATTTACAATGAGCAGTTCTTC
d_gene: -; abundance: -; j_gene: TRBJ1-2; v_gene: TRBV5-1; CDR3aa: CASSLLTMNYGYTF; CDR3nt: TGCGCCAGCAGCTTGCTAACCATGAACTATGGCTACACCTTC
d_gene: -; abundance: many; j_gene: TRBJ1-6; v_gene: TRBV12-3/TRBV12-4; CDR3aa: CASSTSSYNSPLHF; CDR3nt: TGTGCCAGCAGCACAAGCTCCTATAATTCACCCCTCCACTTT
d_gene: -; abundance: few; j_gene: TRBJ1-1; v_gene: TRBV20-1; CDR3aa: CSALWQGGPEAFF; CDR3nt: TGCAGTGCCCTTTGGCAGGGTGGCCCTGAAGCTTTCTTT
d_gene: -; abundance: many; j_gene: TRBJ2-1; v_gene: TRBV18; CDR3aa: CASSPKGNNEQFF; CDR3nt: TGTGCCAGCTCACCTAAGGGGAACAATGAGCAGTTCTTC
d_gene: TRBD1; abundance: few; j_gene: TRBJ2-1; v_gene: TRBV24-1; CDR3aa: CATSDLGTGSYNEQFF; CDR3nt: TGTGCCACCAGTGATCTCGGGACAGGGTCCTACAATGAGCAGTTCTTC
d_gene: -; abundance: -; j_gene: TRBJ2-2; v_gene: TRBV12-3/TRBV12-4; CDR3aa: CASTSVRLSGELFF; CDR3nt: TGTGCCAGCACCTCCGTTCGGTTGTCCGGGGAGCTGTTTTTT
d_gene: TRBD1; abundance: -; j_gene: TRBJ2-3; v_gene: TRBV7-6; CDR3aa: CASSLAGGWSVTDTQYF; CDR3nt: TGTGCCAGCAGCTTAGCAGGGGGCTGGAGTGTTACAGATACGCAGTATTTT
d_gene: TRBD1; abundance: few; j_gene: TRBJ2-5; v_gene: TRBV7-9; CDR3aa: CASSPWDRGALETQYF; CDR3nt: TGTGCCAGCAGCCCGTGGGACAGGGGCGCTCTAGAGACCCAGTACTTC
d_gene: TRBD2; abundance: -; j_gene: TRBJ2-2; v_gene: TRBV11-2; CDR3aa: CASSRTSGGSGELFF; CDR3nt: TGTGCCAGCAGCCGGACTAGCGGGGGGTCCGGGGAGCTGTTTTTT
d_gene: TRBD1; abundance: few; j_gene: TRBJ2-1; v_gene: TRBV24-1; CDR3aa: CATSDLTQGAGNEQFF; CDR3nt: TGTGCCACCAGTGATTTGACACAGGGGGCTGGGAATGAGCAGTTCTTC
d_gene: -; abundance: -; j_gene: TRBJ2-7; v_gene: TRBV25-1; CDR3aa: CASSKTVAYEQYF; CDR3nt: TGTGCCAGCAGTAAGACAGTCGCCTACGAGCAGTACTTC
d_gene: -; abundance: few; j_gene: TRBJ2-2; v_gene: TRBV4-1; CDR3aa: CASSQETSGSLNTGELFF; CDR3nt: TGCGCCAGCAGCCAAGAAACTTCAGGGTCCCTGAACACCGGGGAGCTGTTTTTT
d_gene: -; abundance: few; j_gene: TRBJ1-5; v_gene: TRBV20-1; CDR3aa: CSARNPHSNQPQHF; CDR3nt: TGCAGTGCTAGGAACCCTCATAGCAATCAGCCCCAGCATTTT
d_gene: TRBD2; abundance: few; j_gene: TRBJ2-1; v_gene: TRBV15; CDR3aa: CATSRRSGRVGDNEQFF; CDR3nt: TGTGCCACCAGCAGACGAAGCGGGAGGGTCGGAGACAATGAGCAGTTCTTC
d_gene: -; abundance: few; j_gene: TRBJ2-5; v_gene: TRBV12-3/TRBV12-4; CDR3aa: CASSTSRPSKEETQYF; CDR3nt: TGTGCCAGCAGTACTAGCCGACCCAGTAAGGAAGAGACCCAGTACTTC
d_gene: -; abundance: many; j_gene: TRBJ2-1; v_gene: TRBV19; CDR3aa: CASSITRLSYNEQFF; CDR3nt: TGTGCCAGTAGTATCACGCGCCTCTCCTACAATGAGCAGTTCTTC
d_gene: -; abundance: -; j_gene: TRBJ1-1; v_gene: TRBV7-3; CDR3aa: CASSIFGLAVNTEAFF; CDR3nt: TGTGCCAGCAGCATATTCGGACTGGCGGTGAACACTGAAGCTTTCTTT
d_gene: TRBD1; abundance: few; j_gene: TRBJ1-6; v_gene: TRBV11-2; CDR3aa: CASSDGQGHNSPLHF; CDR3nt: TGTGCCAGCAGCGACGGACAGGGCCATAATTCACCCCTCCACTTT
d_gene: -; abundance: few; j_gene: TRBJ1-1; v_gene: TRBV20-1; CDR3aa: CSARVVTEAFF; CDR3nt: TGCAGTGCTAGAGTGGTCACTGAAGCTTTCTTT
d_gene: TRBD1; abundance: few; j_gene: TRBJ1-1; v_gene: TRBV12-3/TRBV12-4; CDR3aa: CASRWTGKGVDTEAFF; CDR3nt: TGTGCCAGCAGGTGGACAGGGAAAGGAGTAGACACTGAAGCTTTCTTT
d_gene: -; abundance: -; j_gene: TRBJ1-5; v_gene: TRBV6-1; CDR3aa: CASSENARGSSSNQPQHF; CDR3nt: TGTGCCAGCAGTGAAAACGCCCGGGGGAGTTCAAGCAATCAGCCCCAGCATTTT
d_gene: TRBD1; abundance: many; j_gene: TRBJ2-5; v_gene: TRBV7-8; CDR3aa: CASSFDRETQETQYF; CDR3nt: TGTGCCAGCAGTTTTGACAGGGAGACCCAAGAGACCCAGTACTTC
d_gene: -; abundance: -; j_gene: TRBJ2-2; v_gene: TRBV7-9; CDR3aa: CASSLDLHANTGELFF; CDR3nt: TGTGCCAGCAGCTTAGACTTACACGCGAACACCGGGGAGCTGTTTTTT
d_gene: -; abundance: -; j_gene: TRBJ1-6; v_gene: TRBV27; CDR3aa: CASSSSRPGSSPLHF; CDR3nt: TGTGCCAGCAGTAGCTCTCGGCCTGGCAGTTCACCCCTCCACTTT
d_gene: -; abundance: few; j_gene: TRBJ1-1; v_gene: TRBV20-1; CDR3aa: CSARDRGSTEAFF; CDR3nt: TGCAGTGCTAGAGATAGGGGTAGCACTGAAGCTTTCTTT
d_gene: -; abundance: few; j_gene: TRBJ2-2; v_gene: TRBV15; CDR3aa: CATSRAGVNTGELFF; CDR3nt: TGTGCCACCAGCAGAGCGGGGGTGAACACCGGGGAGCTGTTTTTT
d_gene: TRBD1; abundance: -; j_gene: TRBJ1-2; v_gene: TRBV7-2; CDR3aa: CASSLAPTGSNYGYTF; CDR3nt: TGTGCCAGCAGCTTAGCGCCGACAGGGTCTAACTATGGCTACACCTTC
d_gene: -; abundance: -; j_gene: TRBJ1-1; v_gene: TRBV5-1; CDR3aa: CASSLRQPSDTEAFF; CDR3nt: TGCGCCAGCAGCTTGAGGCAGCCTAGCGACACTGAAGCTTTCTTT
d_gene: -; abundance: -; j_gene: TRBJ2-3; v_gene: TRBV20-1; CDR3aa: CSIRGPGLYTQYF; CDR3nt: TGCAGTATACGGGGCCCCGGCTTATATACGCAGTATTTT
d_gene: -; abundance: many; j_gene: TRBJ2-1; v_gene: TRBV6-2/TRBV6-3; CDR3aa: CASSYFDSYNEQFF; CDR3nt: TGTGCCAGCAGTTACTTTGACAGTTACAATGAGCAGTTCTTC
d_gene: -; abundance: few; j_gene: TRBJ2-6; v_gene: TRBV7-9; CDR3aa: CASSRVRNVLTF; CDR3nt: TGTGCCAGCAGCCGCGTCAGGAACGTCCTGACTTTC
d_gene: -; abundance: few; j_gene: TRBJ2-7; v_gene: TRBV12-5; CDR3aa: CASGLVTGHEQYF; CDR3nt: TGTGCTAGTGGTTTGGTAACCGGGCACGAGCAGTACTTC